This T cell receptor beta chain was recovered during a study of blood T cell repertoires in COVID-19. Study-level background: Samples came from the United States, Italy and Spain, spanning acute and convalescent COVID-19.

Clinical histories supplied by participants themselves formed the basis of cohort assignment. The study counted Cohort 3 donors as recovered given two negative PCRs, clearance, or symptom resolution. Authors' analysis steps: Estimation of nucleated cell counts relied on the amplification of reference gene primers. Assay: immunoSEQ multiplex PCR; the TCRdb copy retains only in-frame clones and omits some. V and J calls and clone size are given by that table; D and trimming were obtained from the DNA. The table shows approximately 470,000 clones, with about nine tenths occurring only once. This CDR3 comprises 13 residues. CDR1 and CDR2 (germline): SGHAT, FQNNGV. Losses at the gene ends were 5 bases for V and 10 bases for J; bases not matched to a gene: 7.

This TCR came from a woman under 30 who had recovered from COVID-19. Sequenced sample: PBMCs or T cells enriched from blood (not recorded which). This chain links TRBV11-2 with TRBJ1-1; 10 positions match TRBD1. The CDR3 loop is CASSLGTGEGAFF. The DNA of the CDR3 is TGTGCCAGCAGCCTCGGGACAGGGGAAGGAGCTTTCTTT.